Listed below are T cell receptor beta chains from one sample, sequenced in a study of T cell changes during pregnancy in multiple sclerosis. The data were produced by immunoSEQ multiplex PCR, yet TCRdb's version contains in-frame clones alone and is incomplete. The profile shows fewer than 60,000 clones, 90% to 95% of them singletons. Sample: CD4+ T cells from peripheral blood mononuclear cells, taken after pregnancy. The source of these receptors is a female donor with multiple sclerosis, enrolled in a pregnancy study. Both conserved end residues are part of each CDR3.

CASRGQGTGANVLTF,15,TRBV6-6
CASSSPTGDADTQYF,15,TRBV7-6
CASSSQGVPYEQYF,14,TRBV7-9
CSVEDRKGFPSTDTQYF,17,TRBV29-1
CASSRQREGPYEQYF,15,TRBV4-3
CASSQVPGLGSYEQYF,16,TRBV4-1
CASSIVGLNYGYTF,14,TRBV19
CASSSAGQNKQYF,13,TRBV27
CASSVSQWNTEAFF,14,TRBV28
CSAQGLAGADTQYF,14,TRBV29-1
CASSVTSGANTDTQYF,16,TRBV5-1
CASSPDRGVSGYTF,14,TRBV18
CASSLGGGNTEAFF,14,TRBV7-9
CASRTTGPNYNEQFF,15,TRBV6-5
CAIRPDGGYEQYF,13,TRBV10-3
CSATIGSEQYF,11,TRBV20-1
CASSKGASSVGHNEQFF,17,TRBV21-1
CASSPWAGPTSSNYGYTF,18,TRBV5-1
CASSQPFRLADYEQYF,16,TRBV4-1
CASSLKQGSTAFF,13,TRBV5-5
CASSIRGTGNTIYF,14,TRBV19
CASSVFDRQETQYF,14,TRBV9
CSTRGGSNYGYTF,13,TRBV29-1
CASSFVGDPRNEQFF,15,TRBV5-1
CASSLGGQGLTGANVLTF,18,TRBV27
CSVLKLGQTGGYTF,14,TRBV29-1
CASKTGEIYGYTF,13,TRBV19
CAISESQGASYEQYF,15,TRBV10-3
CAIKNTGTGLSEQYF,15,TRBV10-3
CASSETLAEYF,11,TRBV2
CASSPRLAGAPEQFF,15,TRBV9
CASFETNQETQYF,13,TRBV6-1
CASSPQSGEQYF,12,TRBV18
CASSPGRGSYNEQYF,15,TRBV18
CASSFGLAGYNEQFF,15,TRBV5-5
CASSYSPTSPYNEQFF,16,TRBV6-5
CASSAPGQGYAGGPKELFF,19,TRBV28
CASSATGGRNTIYF,14,TRBV5-6
CASSYRDRVKTQYF,14,TRBV5-1
CASSFRTGGTEAFF,14,TRBV11-2
CAFSGAPNYGYTF,13,TRBV10-3
CASSPTSGQQFF,12,TRBV18
CASSDWGEGYGYTF,14,TRBV6-1
CASSLTAGGGGSTDTQYF,18,TRBV7-3
CASSESMDRAYF,12,TRBV6-1
CASSLAGDRGEEKLFF,16,TRBV7-8
CASSRLADTGELFF,14,TRBV6-1
CSVGSSPQGNTDTQYF,16,TRBV29-1
CASSQDQRGYNEQFF,15,TRBV4-3
CASQHRTGGEQYF,13,TRBV6-5
CASSLMGQSYGYTF,14,TRBV5-4
CASSLSGSFTDTQYF,15,TRBV5-1
CASRLAGAETQYF,13,TRBV28
CASSLGAYTGELFF,14,TRBV5-1
CSGTTGLGNTIYF,13,TRBV29-1
CASSLTVRGAGELFF,15,TRBV27
CAWRRNTGISSYEQYF,16,TRBV30
CASSLGGGPSPQHF,14,TRBV4-3
CASSGGTGAGNTIYF,15,TRBV11-3